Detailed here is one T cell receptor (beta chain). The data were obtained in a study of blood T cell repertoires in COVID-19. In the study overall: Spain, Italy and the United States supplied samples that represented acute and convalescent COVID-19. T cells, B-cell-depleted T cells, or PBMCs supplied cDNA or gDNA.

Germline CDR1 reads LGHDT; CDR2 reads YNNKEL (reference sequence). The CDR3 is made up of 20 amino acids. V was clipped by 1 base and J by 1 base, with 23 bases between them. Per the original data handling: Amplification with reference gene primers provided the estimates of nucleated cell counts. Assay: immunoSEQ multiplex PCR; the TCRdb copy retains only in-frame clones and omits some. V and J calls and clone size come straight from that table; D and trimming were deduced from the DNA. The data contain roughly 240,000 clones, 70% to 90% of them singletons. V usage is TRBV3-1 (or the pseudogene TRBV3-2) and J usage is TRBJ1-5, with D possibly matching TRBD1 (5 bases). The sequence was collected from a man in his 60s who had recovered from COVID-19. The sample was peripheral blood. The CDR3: CASSQGGWDGGSGSNQPQHF. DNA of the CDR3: TGTGCCAGCAGCCAAGGTGGCTGGGACGGAGGGTCTGGGAGCAATCAGCCCCAGCATTTT.